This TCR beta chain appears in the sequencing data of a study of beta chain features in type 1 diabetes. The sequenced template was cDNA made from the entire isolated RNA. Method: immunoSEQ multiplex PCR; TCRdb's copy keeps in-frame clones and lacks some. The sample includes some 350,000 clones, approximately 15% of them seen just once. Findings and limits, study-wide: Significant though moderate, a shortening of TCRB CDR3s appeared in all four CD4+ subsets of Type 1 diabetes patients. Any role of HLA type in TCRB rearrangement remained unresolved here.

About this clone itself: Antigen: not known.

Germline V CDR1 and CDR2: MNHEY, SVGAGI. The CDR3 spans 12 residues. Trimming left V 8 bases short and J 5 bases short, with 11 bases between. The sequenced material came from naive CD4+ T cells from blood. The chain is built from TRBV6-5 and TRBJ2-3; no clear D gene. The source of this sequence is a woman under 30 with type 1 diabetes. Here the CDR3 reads CASRRLGDTQYF. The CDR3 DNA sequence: TGTGCCAGCCGGAGACTGGGAGATACGCAGTATTTT.